Described below is a single T cell receptor (beta chain) sequence and its context. V lost 6 bases to trimming and J lost 4 bases, with 16 bases between them. Germline V gene data show CDR1 as LNHDA and CDR2 as SQIVND (reference sequence). The CDR3 contains 14 residues. These data are taken from a study of T cell changes during pregnancy in multiple sclerosis. The repertoire was sequenced with immunoSEQ multiplex PCR; TCRdb's copy has only in-frame clones and lacks some. Of about 47,000 clones in the sample, roughly 92% were seen once. This sequence originates from a female donor with multiple sclerosis, enrolled in a pregnancy study. Source: peripheral blood, taken in the third trimester of pregnancy. V and J are TRBV19 and TRBJ2-7, with D possibly TRBD1 on 6 matching bases. This chain's CDR3 is CASRTTGTKYEQYF. In DNA, the CDR3 is TGTGCCAGTAGAACAACCGGGACAAAGTACGAGCAGTACTTC.